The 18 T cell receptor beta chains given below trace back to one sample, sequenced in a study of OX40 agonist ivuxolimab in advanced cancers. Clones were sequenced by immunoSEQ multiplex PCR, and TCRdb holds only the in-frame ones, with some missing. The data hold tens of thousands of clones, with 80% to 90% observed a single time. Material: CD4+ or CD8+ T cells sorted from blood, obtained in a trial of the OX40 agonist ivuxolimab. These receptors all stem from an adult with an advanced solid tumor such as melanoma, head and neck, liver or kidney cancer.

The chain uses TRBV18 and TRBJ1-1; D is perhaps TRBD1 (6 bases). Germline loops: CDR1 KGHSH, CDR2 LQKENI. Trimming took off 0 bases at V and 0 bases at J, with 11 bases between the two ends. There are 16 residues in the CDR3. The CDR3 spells CASSPPGHRMNTEAFF. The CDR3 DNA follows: TGTGCCAGCTCACCACCGGGACATCGGATGAACACTGAAGCTTTCTTT.

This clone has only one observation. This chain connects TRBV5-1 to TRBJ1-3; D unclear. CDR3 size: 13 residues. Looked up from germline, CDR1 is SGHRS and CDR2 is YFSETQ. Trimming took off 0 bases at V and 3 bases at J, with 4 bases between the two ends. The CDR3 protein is CASSLDSGNTIYF. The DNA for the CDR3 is TGCGCCAGCAGCTTGGACAGTGGAAACACCATATATTTT. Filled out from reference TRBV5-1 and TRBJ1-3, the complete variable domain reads KAGVTQTPRYLIKTRGQQVTLSCSPISGHRSVSWYQQTPGQGLQFLFEYFSETQRNKGNFPGRFSGRQFSNSRSEMNVSTLELGDSALYLCASSLDSGNTIYFGEGSWLTVV.

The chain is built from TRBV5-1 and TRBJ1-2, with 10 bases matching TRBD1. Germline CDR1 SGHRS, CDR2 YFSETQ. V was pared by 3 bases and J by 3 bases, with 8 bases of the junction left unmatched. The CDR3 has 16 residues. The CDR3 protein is CASSSPRQGADYGYTF. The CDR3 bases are TGCGCCAGCAGCTCCCCTCGACAGGGGGCGGACTATGGCTACACCTTC.

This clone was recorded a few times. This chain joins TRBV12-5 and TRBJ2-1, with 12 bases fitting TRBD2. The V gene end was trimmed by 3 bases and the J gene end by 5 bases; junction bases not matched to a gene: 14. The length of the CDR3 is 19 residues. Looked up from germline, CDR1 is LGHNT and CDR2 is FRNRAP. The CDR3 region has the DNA TGTGCTAGTGGTTTCAAGGGAATTCCACTAGCGGGGGGAGACAATGAGCAGTTCTTC. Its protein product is CASGFKGIPLAGGDNEQFF.

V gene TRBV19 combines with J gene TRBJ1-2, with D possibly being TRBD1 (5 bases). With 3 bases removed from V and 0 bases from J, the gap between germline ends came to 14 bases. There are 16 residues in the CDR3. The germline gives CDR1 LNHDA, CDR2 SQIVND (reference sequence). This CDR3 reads CASSIRQGPANYGYTF. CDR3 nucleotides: TGTGCCAGTAGTATTCGGCAGGGCCCAGCTAACTATGGCTACACCTTC. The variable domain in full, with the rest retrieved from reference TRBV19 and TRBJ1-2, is DGGITQSPKYLFRKEGQNVTLSCEQNLNHDAMYWYRQDPGQGLRLIYYSQIVNDFQKGDIAEGYSVSREKKESFPLTVTSAQKNPTAFYLCASSIRQGPANYGYTFGSGTRLTVV.

Here the CDR3 reads CASRDTGNTEAFF. The DNA for the CDR3 is TGCGCCAGCAGAGACACGGGGAACACTGAAGCTTTCTTT. The V call is TRBV10-1, the J call TRBJ1-1; no clear D. CDR3 length equals 13 residues. V was trimmed by 6 bases and J by 1 base, leaving 9 bases between them. The germline gives CDR1 WNHNN, CDR2 SYGVQD (reference sequence).

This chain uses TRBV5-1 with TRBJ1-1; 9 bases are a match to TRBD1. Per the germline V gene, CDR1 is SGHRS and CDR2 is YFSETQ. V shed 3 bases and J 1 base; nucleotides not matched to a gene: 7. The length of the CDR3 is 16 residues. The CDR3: CASSWLTGGSNTEAFF. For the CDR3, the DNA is TGCGCCAGCAGCTGGTTGACAGGGGGATCGAACACTGAAGCTTTCTTT.

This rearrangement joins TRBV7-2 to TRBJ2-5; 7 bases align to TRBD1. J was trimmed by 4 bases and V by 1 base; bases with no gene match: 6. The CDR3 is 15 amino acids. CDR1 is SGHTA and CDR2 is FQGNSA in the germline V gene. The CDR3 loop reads CASSLDERGRETQYF. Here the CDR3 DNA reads TGTGCCAGCAGCTTAGATGAAAGGGGGCGAGAGACCCAGTACTTC. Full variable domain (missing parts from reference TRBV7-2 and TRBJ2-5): GAGVSQSPSNKVTEKGKDVELRCDPISGHTALYWYRQSLGQGLEFLIYFQGNSAPDKSGLPSDRFSAERTGGSVSTLTIQRTQQEDSAVYLCASSLDERGRETQYFGPGTRLLVL.

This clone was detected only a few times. The CDR3 loop is CASSLGLAQEQFF. The DNA of the CDR3 is TGTGCCAGCAGCCTAGGACTAGCGCAGGAGCAGTTCTTC. This chain connects TRBV7-9 to TRBJ2-1; 9 bases align to TRBD2. J lost 10 bases, V lost 5 bases, and 6 bases had no gene match. Germline CDR1 SEHNR, CDR2 FQNEAQ (reference sequence). The CDR3 runs to 13 residues.

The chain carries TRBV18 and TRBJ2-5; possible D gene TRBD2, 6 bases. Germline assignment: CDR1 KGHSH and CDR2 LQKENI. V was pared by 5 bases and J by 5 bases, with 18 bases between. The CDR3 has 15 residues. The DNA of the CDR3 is TGTGCCAGCTCATCCCGGACGGCGGCGGGGGAGACCCAGTACTTC. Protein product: CASSSRTAAGETQYF.

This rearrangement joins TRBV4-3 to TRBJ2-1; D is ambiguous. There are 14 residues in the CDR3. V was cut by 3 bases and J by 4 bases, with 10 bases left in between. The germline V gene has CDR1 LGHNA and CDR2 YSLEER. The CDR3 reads CASSHRIHYNEQFF. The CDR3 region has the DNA TGCGCCAGCAGCCACCGTATCCATTACAATGAGCAGTTCTTC.

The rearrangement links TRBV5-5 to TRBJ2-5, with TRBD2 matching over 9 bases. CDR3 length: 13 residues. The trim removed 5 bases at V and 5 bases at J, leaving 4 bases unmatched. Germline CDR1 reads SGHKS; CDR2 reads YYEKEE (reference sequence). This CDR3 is CASSYLAGETQYF. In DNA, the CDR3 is TGTGCCAGCAGTTACCTAGCGGGGGAGACCCAGTACTTC.

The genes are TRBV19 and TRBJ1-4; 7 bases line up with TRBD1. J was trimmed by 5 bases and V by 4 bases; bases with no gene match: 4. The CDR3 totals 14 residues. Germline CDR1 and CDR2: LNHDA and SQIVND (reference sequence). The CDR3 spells CASSNRGKNEKLFF. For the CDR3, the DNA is TGTGCCAGTAGTAACAGGGGAAAAAATGAAAAACTGTTTTTT. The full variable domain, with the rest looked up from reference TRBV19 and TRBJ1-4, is DGGITQSPKYLFRKEGQNVTLSCEQNLNHDAMYWYRQDPGQGLRLIYYSQIVNDFQKGDIAEGYSVSREKKESFPLTVTSAQKNPTAFYLCASSNRGKNEKLFFGSGTQLSVL.

This CDR3 reads CASSHGWGVGNTIYF. The CDR3 DNA sequence: TGTGCCAGCAGCCACGGATGGGGGGTGGGAAACACCATATATTTT. The rearrangement joins TRBV7-9 to TRBJ1-3, with D tentatively TRBD1 (5 bases). Trimming removed 5 bases at V and 4 bases at J, with 15 bases between. The CDR3 extends over 15 amino acids. Germline V gene sequence: CDR1 SEHNR, CDR2 FQNEAQ (reference sequence).

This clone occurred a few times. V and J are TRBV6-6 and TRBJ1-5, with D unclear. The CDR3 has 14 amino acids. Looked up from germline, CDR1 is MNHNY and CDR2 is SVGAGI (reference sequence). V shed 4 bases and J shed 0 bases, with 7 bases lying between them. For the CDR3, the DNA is TGTGCCAGCAGTTCCTCGATTAGCAATCAGCCCCAGCATTTT. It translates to CASSSSISNQPQHF.

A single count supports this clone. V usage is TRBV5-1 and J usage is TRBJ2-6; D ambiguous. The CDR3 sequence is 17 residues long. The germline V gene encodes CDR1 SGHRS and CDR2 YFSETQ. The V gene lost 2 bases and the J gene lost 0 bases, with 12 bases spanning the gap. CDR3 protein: CASSFIEASSGANVLTF. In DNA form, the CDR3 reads TGCGCCAGCAGCTTTATTGAAGCGAGCTCTGGGGCCAACGTCCTGACTTTC.

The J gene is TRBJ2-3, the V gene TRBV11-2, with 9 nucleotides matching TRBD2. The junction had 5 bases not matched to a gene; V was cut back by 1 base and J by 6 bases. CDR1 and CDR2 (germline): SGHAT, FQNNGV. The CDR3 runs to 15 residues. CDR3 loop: CASSLVGGGADTQYF. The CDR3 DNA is TGTGCCAGCAGCTTAGTGGGCGGGGGGGCGGATACGCAGTATTTT.

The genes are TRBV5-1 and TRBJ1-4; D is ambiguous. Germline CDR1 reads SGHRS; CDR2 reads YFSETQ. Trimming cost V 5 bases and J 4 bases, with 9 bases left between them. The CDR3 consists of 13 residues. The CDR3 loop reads CASRAQINEKLFF. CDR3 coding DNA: TGCGCCAGCAGAGCACAGATTAATGAAAAACTGTTTTTT.